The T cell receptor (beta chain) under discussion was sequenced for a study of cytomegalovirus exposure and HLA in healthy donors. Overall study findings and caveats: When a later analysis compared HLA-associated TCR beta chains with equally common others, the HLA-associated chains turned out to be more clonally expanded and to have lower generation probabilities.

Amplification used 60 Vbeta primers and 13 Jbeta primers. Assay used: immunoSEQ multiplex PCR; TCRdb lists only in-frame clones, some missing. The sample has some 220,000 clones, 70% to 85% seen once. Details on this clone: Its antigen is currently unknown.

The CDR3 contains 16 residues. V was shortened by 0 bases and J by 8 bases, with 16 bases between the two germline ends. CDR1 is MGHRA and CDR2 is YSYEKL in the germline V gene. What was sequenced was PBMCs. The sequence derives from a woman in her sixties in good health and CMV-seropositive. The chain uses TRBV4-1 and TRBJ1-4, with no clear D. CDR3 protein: CASSQDRGGVGEKLFF. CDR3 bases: TGCGCCAGCAGCCAAGATCGGGGTGGTGTTGGGGAAAAACTGTTTTTT.